This record concerns one T cell receptor beta chain sequence. Its antigen is not known. This sample also contains other DNA sequences that code for the same CDR3. This sample was included in a study of cytomegalovirus exposure and HLA in healthy donors. The study's findings and limits: Certain sequence variants were highly shared and formed a cluster, and this cluster was likely a sequencing artifact. Per published reports, the classifier diagnosed cytomegalovirus status with high specificity and sensitivity.

The PCR made use of 60 Vbeta and 13 Jbeta primers. In the source study's methods: Per a later analysis, the number of unique TCR beta chains was about 80 million, of which about 10 million were shared. TCRdb's table, derived via immunoSEQ multiplex PCR, lists solely in-frame clones and lacks some. The DNA gave D and trimming, while V, J and clone size come from that table. The sample contains some 140,000 clones, roughly 70% of which appear only once. Trimming took 5 bases from V and 1 from J; bases not matched to a gene: 14. The CDR3 loop spans 18 amino acids. The source is a man in his thirties or forties in good health and CMV-seronegative. V gene TRBV6-7 combines with J gene TRBJ1-1, with TRBD1 matching 9 bases. TRBV6-7 is classed as an ORF, of uncertain function. Input material: PBMCs. For the CDR3, the DNA is TGTGCCAGCAGTCCCCAGAGAAACAGGGGGCAAAAGAACACTGAAGCTTTCTTT. This codes for CASSPQRNRGQKNTEAFF.